This is a list of T cell receptor beta chains from one sample in a study of blood T cells in healthy people across ages. TCRdb redid the calling of the 5' RACE reads with MiXCR, one entry per CDR3 protein. The table records 760,000 or so distinct CDR3 sequences, just under 25% of them present only once. These data were also filed under a second study, of T cells of mothers and their children.

Sequenced material: blood. Source of these receptors: a boy aged 5 to 17 in good health. Both conserved end residues are part of each CDR3. Each record gives: CDR3 protein, CDR3 DNA, clone size, J gene, D gene, V gene. A D gene is named only where the DNA matches it firmly. The listing skips clone size in some rows; elsewhere it reads once, few, many or a size class.

CASSLQQGNTEAFF,TGTGCCAGCAGTTTGCAACAGGGGAACACTGAAGCTTTCTTT,-,TRBJ1-1,-,TRBV27
CASSYRIPLAGVQETQYF,TGTGCCAGCAGTTATCGGATTCCCCTAGCGGGAGTACAAGAGACCCAGTACTTC,-,TRBJ2-5,TRBD2,TRBV6-5
CASSFDSSTNYGYTF,TGTGCCAGCAGCTTTGACAGTTCCACTAACTATGGCTACACCTTC,-,TRBJ1-2,-,TRBV7-2
CASSTAGGTNSPLHF,TGTGCCAGCAGCACTGCAGGGGGCACAAATTCACCCCTCCACTTT,-,TRBJ1-6,TRBD1,TRBV12-3/TRBV12-4
CASSPETGLWSNEQFF,TGTGCCAGCAGCCCCGAGACAGGCCTCTGGTCCAATGAGCAGTTCTTC,-,TRBJ2-1,-,TRBV4-2
CASSLQGPLYRYTF,TGTGCCAGTAGCTTACAGGGGCCCCTCTATCGCTACACCTTC,-,TRBJ1-2,TRBD1,TRBV7-2
CASSFLASGTGEQFF,TGTGCCAGCAGTTTTCTGGCTAGCGGGACTGGAGAGCAGTTCTTC,few,TRBJ2-1,TRBD2,TRBV12-3/TRBV12-4
CASTEGRGAKNIQYF,TGTGCCAGCACCGAGGGCCGTGGGGCCAAAAACATTCAGTACTTC,-,TRBJ2-4,-,TRBV12-3/TRBV12-4
CASNNLGTGGYGYTF,TGTGCCAGCAATAACCTCGGGACCGGCGGCTATGGCTACACCTTC,many,TRBJ1-2,-,TRBV28
CASSDSGGVFTDTQYF,TGTGCCAGCAGTGATTCAGGGGGGGTATTTACAGATACGCAGTATTTT,few,TRBJ2-3,-,TRBV25-1
CASSQDRDHYLVGANVLTF,TGCGCCAGCAGCCAAGATAGGGACCACTATCTAGTTGGGGCCAACGTCCTGACTTTC,-,TRBJ2-6,-,TRBV4-1
CASSLVGGLAGQETQYF,TGTGCCAGCAGCTTGGTGGGGGGACTAGCGGGTCAAGAGACCCAGTACTTC,few,TRBJ2-5,TRBD2,TRBV5-6
CASSLEANSPLHF,TGTGCCAGCAGCTTAGAGGCCAATTCACCCCTCCACTTT,few,TRBJ1-6,-,TRBV7-2
CASSDIAGGPDEQFF,TGTGCCAGCAGCGATATAGCGGGAGGGCCTGATGAGCAGTTCTTC,-,TRBJ2-1,TRBD2,TRBV4-2
CASSPGDGAVPGSEAFF,TGTGCCAGCAGCCCTGGAGACGGTGCGGTTCCGGGGTCTGAAGCTTTCTTT,few,TRBJ1-1,-,TRBV14
CSVSESSYDEQFF,TGCAGCGTTTCGGAGAGCTCCTACGATGAGCAGTTCTTC,-,TRBJ2-1,-,TRBV29-1
CASGLNHPQEAQYF,TGCGCCAGCGGCTTGAATCATCCCCAAGAGGCCCAGTACTTC,few,TRBJ2-5,-,TRBV5-1
CASSPGGVAGHHYNEQFF,TGTGCCAGCAGTCCAGGGGGGGTAGCCGGGCACCACTACAATGAGCAGTTCTTC,few,TRBJ2-1,-,TRBV12-3/TRBV12-4
CSARGSSSYSNQPQHF,TGCAGTGCTAGAGGGTCTTCCAGCTATAGCAATCAGCCCCAGCATTTT,-,TRBJ1-5,-,TRBV20-1
CASSLVSGITGEQYF,TGCGCCAGCAGCTTGGTCTCCGGGATCACGGGCGAGCAGTACTTC,many,TRBJ2-7,-,TRBV5-1
CSVEGQGARTGELFF,TGCAGCGTTGAGGGACAGGGGGCGCGGACCGGGGAGCTGTTTTTT,few,TRBJ2-2,TRBD1,TRBV29-1